This TCR beta chain was identified during a study of cytomegalovirus exposure and HLA in healthy donors. Study-level findings and limits: Common viral pathogens were later found to be apparently linked to several of the most significant clusters.

60 Vbeta and 13 Jbeta primers were used in PCR. This table comes from immunoSEQ multiplex PCR, and its TCRdb copy is limited to in-frame clones, with some not included. The table shows 140,000 to 150,000 clones, with 75% to 80% occurring only once. The CDR3 consists of 14 residues. Trimming pared 4 bases from V and 5 bases from J, leaving 12 bases between. Germline lookup yields CDR1 MGHRA and CDR2 YSYEKL. Comment on this clone: Its antigen is undetermined.

The chain employs TRBV4-1 and TRBJ2-1, with D hard to call. The sequence was obtained from a man in his forties in good health and CMV-seropositive. The sample was PBMCs. The DNA for the CDR3 is TGCGCCAGCAGCCCCCGACAACTCCACAATGAGCAGTTCTTC. Its protein is CASSPRQLHNEQFF.